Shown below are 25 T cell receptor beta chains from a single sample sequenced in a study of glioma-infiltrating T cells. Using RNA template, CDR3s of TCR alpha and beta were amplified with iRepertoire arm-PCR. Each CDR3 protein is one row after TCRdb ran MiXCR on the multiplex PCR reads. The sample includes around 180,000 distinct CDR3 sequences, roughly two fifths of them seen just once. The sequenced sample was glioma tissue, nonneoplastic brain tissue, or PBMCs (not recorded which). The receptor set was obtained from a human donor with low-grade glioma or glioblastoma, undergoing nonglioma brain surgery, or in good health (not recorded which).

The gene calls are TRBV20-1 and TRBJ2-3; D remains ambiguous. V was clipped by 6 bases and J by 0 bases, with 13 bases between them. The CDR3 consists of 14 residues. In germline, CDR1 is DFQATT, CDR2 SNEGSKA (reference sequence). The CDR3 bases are TGCAGTGCCGGCGACCGGTCTAGCACAGATACGCAGTATTTT. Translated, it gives CSAGDRSSTDTQYF.

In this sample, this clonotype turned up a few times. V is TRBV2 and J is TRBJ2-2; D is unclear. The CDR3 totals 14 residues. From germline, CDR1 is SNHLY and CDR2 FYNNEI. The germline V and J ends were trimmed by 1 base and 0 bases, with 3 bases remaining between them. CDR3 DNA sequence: TGTGCCAGCAGTGAAGACGCGAACACCGGGGAGCTGTTTTTT. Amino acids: CASSEDANTGELFF.

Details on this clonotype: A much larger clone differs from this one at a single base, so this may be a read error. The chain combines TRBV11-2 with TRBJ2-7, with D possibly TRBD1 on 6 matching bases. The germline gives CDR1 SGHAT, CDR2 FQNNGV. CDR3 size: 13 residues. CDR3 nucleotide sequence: TGTGCCAGGAGCTTCACGGGACACTACGAGCAGTACTTC. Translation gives CARSFTGHYEQYF.

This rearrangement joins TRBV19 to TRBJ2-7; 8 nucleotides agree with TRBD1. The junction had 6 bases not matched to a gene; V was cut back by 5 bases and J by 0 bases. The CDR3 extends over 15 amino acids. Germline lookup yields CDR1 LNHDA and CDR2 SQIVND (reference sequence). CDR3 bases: TGTGCCAGTAGTCTGTCCGGGACAGGCTCCTACGAGCAGTACTTC. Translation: CASSLSGTGSYEQYF.

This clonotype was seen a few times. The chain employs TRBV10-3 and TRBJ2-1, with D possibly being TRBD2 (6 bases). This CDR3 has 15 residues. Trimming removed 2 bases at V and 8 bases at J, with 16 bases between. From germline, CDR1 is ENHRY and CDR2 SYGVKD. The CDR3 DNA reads TGTGCCATCAGTGAGGATGTTGGGGGGTTCGATGAGCAGTTCTTC. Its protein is CAISEDVGGFDEQFF.

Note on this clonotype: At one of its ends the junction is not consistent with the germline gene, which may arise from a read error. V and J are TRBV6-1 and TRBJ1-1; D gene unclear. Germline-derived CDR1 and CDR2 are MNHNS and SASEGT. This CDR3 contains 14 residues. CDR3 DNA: TGTGCCATCAGTGCATTCCAATCAAACACTGAAGATTTCTTT. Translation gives CAISAFQSNTEDFF.

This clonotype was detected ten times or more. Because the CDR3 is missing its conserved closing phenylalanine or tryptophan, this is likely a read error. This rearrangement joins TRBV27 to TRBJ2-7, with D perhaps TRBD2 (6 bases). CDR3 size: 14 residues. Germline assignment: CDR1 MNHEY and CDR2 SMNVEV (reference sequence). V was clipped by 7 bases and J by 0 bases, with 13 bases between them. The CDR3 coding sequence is TGTGCCAGCACCACGACCGGGAGCTCCTACGAGCAGTACCTC. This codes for CASTTTGSSYEQYL.

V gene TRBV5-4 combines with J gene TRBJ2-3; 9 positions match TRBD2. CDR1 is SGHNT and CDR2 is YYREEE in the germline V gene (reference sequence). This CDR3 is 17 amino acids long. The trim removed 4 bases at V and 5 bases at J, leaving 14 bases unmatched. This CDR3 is CASSDRAGGPSGDTQYF. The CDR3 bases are TGTGCCAGCAGCGACCGGGCGGGAGGGCCCTCAGGAGATACGCAGTATTTT.

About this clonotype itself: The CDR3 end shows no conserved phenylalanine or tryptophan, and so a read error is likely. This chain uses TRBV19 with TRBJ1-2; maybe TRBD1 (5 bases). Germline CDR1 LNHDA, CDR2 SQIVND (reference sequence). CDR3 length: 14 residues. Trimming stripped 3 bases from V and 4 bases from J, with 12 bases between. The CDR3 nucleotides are TGTGCCAGTAGTATTGGCAGGGCAGGCTATGGCTACACCTTG. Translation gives CASSIGRAGYGYTL.

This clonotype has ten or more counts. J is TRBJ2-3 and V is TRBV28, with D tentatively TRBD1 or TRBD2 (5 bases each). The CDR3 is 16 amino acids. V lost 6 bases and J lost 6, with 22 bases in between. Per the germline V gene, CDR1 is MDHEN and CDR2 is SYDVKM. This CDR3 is CASRSGQSGLLDTQYF. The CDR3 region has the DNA TGTGCCAGCAGGAGTGGACAAAGCGGTTTGTTGGATACGCAGTATTTT.

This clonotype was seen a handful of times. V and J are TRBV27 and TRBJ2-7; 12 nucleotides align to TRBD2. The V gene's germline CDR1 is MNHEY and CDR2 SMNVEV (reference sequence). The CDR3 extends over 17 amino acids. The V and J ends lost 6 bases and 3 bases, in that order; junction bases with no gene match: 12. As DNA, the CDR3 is TGTGCCAGCAGCCTACGGACTAGCGGGAATATCTGCTACGAGCAGTACTTC. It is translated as CASSLRTSGNICYEQYF.

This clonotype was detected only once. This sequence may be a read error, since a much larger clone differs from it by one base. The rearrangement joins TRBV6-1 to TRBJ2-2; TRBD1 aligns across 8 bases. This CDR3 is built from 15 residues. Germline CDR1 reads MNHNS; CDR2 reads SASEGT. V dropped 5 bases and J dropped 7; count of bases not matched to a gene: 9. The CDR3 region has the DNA TGTGCCAGCAGTCCCGACAGGGGAAAATACGGGGAGCTGTTTTTT. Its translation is CASSPDRGKYGELFF.

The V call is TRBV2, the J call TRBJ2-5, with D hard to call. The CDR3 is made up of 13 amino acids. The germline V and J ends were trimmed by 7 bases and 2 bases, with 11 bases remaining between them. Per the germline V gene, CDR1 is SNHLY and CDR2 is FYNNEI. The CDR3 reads CASISDGQETQYF. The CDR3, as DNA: TGTGCCAGCATTTCGGACGGGCAAGAGACCCAGTACTTC.

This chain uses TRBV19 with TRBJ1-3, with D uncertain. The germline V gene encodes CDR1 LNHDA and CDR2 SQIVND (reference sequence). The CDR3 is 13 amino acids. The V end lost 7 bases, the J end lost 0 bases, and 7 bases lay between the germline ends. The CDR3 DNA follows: TGTGCCAGTACATCTCTCTCTGGAAACACCATATATTTT. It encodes CASTSLSGNTIYF.

Here the CDR3 DNA reads TGCAGTGCTAGTCCTGTCACTACTTCGACAGAAGCTTTCTTT. Translation: CSASPVTTSTEAFF. The gene calls are TRBV20-1 and TRBJ1-1; no firm D call. The V end was cut by 3 bases, the J end by 8 bases, with 19 bases between. The germline gives CDR1 DFQATT, CDR2 SNEGSKA (reference sequence). The CDR3 spans 14 residues.

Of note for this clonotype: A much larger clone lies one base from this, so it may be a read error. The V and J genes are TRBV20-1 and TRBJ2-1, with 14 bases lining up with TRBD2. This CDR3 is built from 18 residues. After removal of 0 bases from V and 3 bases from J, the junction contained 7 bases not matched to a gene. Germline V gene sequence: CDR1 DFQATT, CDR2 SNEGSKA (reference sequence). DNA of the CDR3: TGCAGTGCTAGAGAGACTAGCGGGGGGGCCCTATTCTACAATGAGCAGTTCTTC. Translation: CSARETSGGALFYNEQFF.

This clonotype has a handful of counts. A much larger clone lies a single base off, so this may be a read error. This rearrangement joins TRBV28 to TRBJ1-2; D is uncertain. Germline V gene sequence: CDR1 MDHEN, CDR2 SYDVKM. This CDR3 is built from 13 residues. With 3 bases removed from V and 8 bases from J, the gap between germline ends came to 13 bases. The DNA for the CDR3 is TGTGCCAGCAGTTTGGGCATAGCGGTGGGCTACACCTTC. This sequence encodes CASSLGIAVGYTF.

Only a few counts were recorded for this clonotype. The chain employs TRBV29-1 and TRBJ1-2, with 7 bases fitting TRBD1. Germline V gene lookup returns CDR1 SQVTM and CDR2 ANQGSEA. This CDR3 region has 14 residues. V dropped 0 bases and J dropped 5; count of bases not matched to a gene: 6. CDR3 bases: TGCAGCGTTGAAGACGATCGACAGGGTTATGGCTACACCTTC. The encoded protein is CSVEDDRQGYGYTF.

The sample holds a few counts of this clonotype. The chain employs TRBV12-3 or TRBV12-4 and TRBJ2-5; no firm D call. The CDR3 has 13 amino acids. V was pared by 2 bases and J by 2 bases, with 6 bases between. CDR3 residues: CASSLPMQETQYF. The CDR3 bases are TGTGCCAGCAGTTTACCGATGCAAGAGACCCAGTACTTC.

The CDR3 coding sequence is TGTGCTAGTGGAACCGACATGACCAATCAGCCCCAGCATTTT. Protein product: CASGTDMTNQPQHF. This chain joins TRBV12-5 and TRBJ1-5; D unclear. Germline V lookup: CDR1 LGHNT, CDR2 FRNRAP. Trimming took 6 bases from V and 3 from J, leaving 12 bases between them. The CDR3 length is 14 residues.

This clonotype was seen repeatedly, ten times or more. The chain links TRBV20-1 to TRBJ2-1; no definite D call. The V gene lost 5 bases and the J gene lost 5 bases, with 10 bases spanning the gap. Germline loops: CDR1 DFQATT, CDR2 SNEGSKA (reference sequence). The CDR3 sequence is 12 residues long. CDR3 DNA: TGCAGTGCTGTGGATGAAGACAATGAGCAGTTCTTC. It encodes CSAVDEDNEQFF.

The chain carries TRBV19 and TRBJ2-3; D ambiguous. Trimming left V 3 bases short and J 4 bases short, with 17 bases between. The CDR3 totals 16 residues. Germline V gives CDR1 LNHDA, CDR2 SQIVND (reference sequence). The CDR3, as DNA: TGTGCCAGTAGTATGGTGACCATCGGCCCGGCAGATACGCAGTATTTT. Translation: CASSMVTIGPADTQYF.

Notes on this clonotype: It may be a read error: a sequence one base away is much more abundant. CDR3 coding DNA: TGCAGTGCTAGTACAGACGCTGGCTACACCTTC. This encodes CSASTDAGYTF. The gene calls are TRBV20-1 and TRBJ1-2, with D hard to call. The CDR3 covers 11 residues. Per the germline V gene, CDR1 is DFQATT and CDR2 is SNEGSKA (reference sequence). Trimming cost V 3 bases and J 7 bases, with 9 bases left between them.

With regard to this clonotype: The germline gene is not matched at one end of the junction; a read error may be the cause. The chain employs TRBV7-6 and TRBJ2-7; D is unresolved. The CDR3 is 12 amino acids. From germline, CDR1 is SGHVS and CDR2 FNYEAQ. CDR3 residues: CARRCNWYEHYF. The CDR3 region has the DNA TGTGCCCGCCGTTGTAATTGGTACGAGCATTACTTC.

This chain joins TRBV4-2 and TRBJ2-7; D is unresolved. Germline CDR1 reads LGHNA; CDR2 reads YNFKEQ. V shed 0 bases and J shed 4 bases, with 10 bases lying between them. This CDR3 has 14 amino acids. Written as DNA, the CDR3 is TGTGCCAGCAGCCAAGAAGACGGAGTTTACGAGCAGTACTTC. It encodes CASSQEDGVYEQYF.